Shown below are 10 T cell receptor beta chains from a single sample sequenced in a study of yellow fever vaccine responses in identical twins. TCRdb redid the calling of the RT-PCR reads with MiXCR, one entry per CDR3 protein. There are approximately 13,000 distinct CDR3 sequences in the sample; around 84% occur only once, and approximately 0.7% lies in the top ten. The material was T cells from blood (PBMCs), unsorted or a sorted subset (not recorded which), obtained before or after yellow fever vaccination (not recorded which). All receptors come from a woman younger than 30 who received the yellow fever vaccine.

The gene calls are TRBV12-3 or TRBV12-4 and TRBJ1-1; weak D call: TRBD1 (5 bases). V shed 5 bases and J shed 4 bases, with 11 bases lying between them. The CDR3 extends over 13 amino acids. CDR3 DNA sequence: TGTGCCAGCAGTAGGGGCGGTGGCACTGAAGCTTTCTTT. It codes for CASSRGGGTEAFF.

The CDR3 region is CASSENTGELFF. Written as DNA, the CDR3 is TGCGCCAGCAGCGAGAACACCGGGGAGCTGTTTTTT. The V gene is TRBV4-3, the J gene TRBJ2-2; the D is unclear. This CDR3 spans 12 amino acids. CDR1 LGHNA and CDR2 YSLEER come from the germline V gene. V lost 5 bases to trimming and J lost 1 base, with 2 bases between them.

This clonotype was counted once. The J gene is TRBJ2-1, the V gene TRBV4-1, with 10 bases matching TRBD2. Germline V gene lookup returns CDR1 MGHRA and CDR2 YSYEKL. With V trimmed by 3 bases and J by 2 bases, 1 base remained unmatched. The CDR3 has 15 residues. CDR3 region: CASSQLAGAYNEQFF. The CDR3 bases are TGCGCCAGCAGCCAGCTAGCGGGAGCCTACAATGAGCAGTTCTTC.

The J gene is TRBJ2-1, the V gene TRBV11-1; D is possibly TRBD1 (7 bases). There are 17 residues in the CDR3. V dropped 4 bases and J dropped 0 bases, with 16 bases sitting between them. CDR1 and CDR2 (germline): SGHAT, FQDESV (reference sequence). CDR3 nucleotide sequence: TGTGCCAGCAGCTCGTCCCCAGGGGGGAGCTCCTACAATGAGCAGTTCTTC. The encoded protein is CASSSSPGGSSYNEQFF.

This clonotype was seen a single time. The V and J genes are TRBV20-1 and TRBJ2-3, with 8 positions matching TRBD2. Germline V lookup: CDR1 DFQATT, CDR2 SNEGSKA (reference sequence). The CDR3 consists of 14 residues. V shed 6 bases and J 3 bases; nucleotides not matched to a gene: 8. The CDR3 loop reads CSAMYGGATDTQYF. The DNA of the CDR3 is TGCAGTGCGATGTACGGGGGGGCGACAGATACGCAGTATTTT.

This chain's CDR3 is CASSRGNTEQYF. As DNA, the CDR3 is TGTGCCAGCTCACGGGGTAACACCGAGCAGTACTTC. The chain uses TRBV18 and TRBJ2-7; no clear D. Germline V gives CDR1 KGHSH, CDR2 LQKENI. V shed 4 bases and J shed 6 bases, with 10 bases lying between them. The CDR3 spans 12 residues.

V gene TRBV5-6 combines with J gene TRBJ2-7, with 11 positions matching TRBD2. Germline assignment: CDR1 SGHDT and CDR2 YYEEEE. V lost 4 bases and J lost 0; bases outside the gene matches: 12. The CDR3 extends over 18 amino acids. The CDR3 sequence is CASSVAGGPILSSYEQYF. As DNA, the CDR3 is TGTGCCAGCAGCGTAGCGGGAGGGCCAATACTCTCCTCCTACGAGCAGTACTTC.

The V call is TRBV6-1, the J call TRBJ1-6; no definite D call. In germline, CDR1 is MNHNS, CDR2 SASEGT. Trimming cost V 7 bases and J 7 bases, with 11 bases left between them. The CDR3 runs 13 residues. CDR3 coding DNA: TGTGCCAGCACCCTAGGCGAGAATTCACCCCTCCACTTT. Its translation is CASTLGENSPLHF.

The V call is TRBV6-1, the J call TRBJ1-1; D call uncertain. Germline V CDR1 and CDR2: MNHNS, SASEGT. V was trimmed by 0 bases and J by 6 bases, leaving 8 bases between them. The CDR3 is 13 amino acids. In DNA, the CDR3 is TGTGCCAGCAGTGAAGCGCTTTTAGCTGAAGCTTTCTTT. Residues: CASSEALLAEAFF.

The chain carries TRBV2 and TRBJ2-3; TRBD2 is a possible D gene (5 bases). Per the germline V gene, CDR1 is SNHLY and CDR2 is FYNNEI. V was cut by 7 bases and J by 3 bases, with 11 bases left in between. The CDR3 contains 13 residues. CDR3 amino acids: CASNAGFTDTQYF. The CDR3 region has the DNA TGTGCCAGCAACGCGGGTTTTACAGATACGCAGTATTTT. Full variable domain (rest looked up from reference TRBV2 and TRBJ2-3): EPEVTQTPSHQVTQMGQEVILRCVPISNHLYFYWYRQILGQKVEFLVSFYNNEISEKSEIFDDQFSVERPDGSNFTLKIRSTKLEDSAMYFCASNAGFTDTQYFGPGTRLTVL.